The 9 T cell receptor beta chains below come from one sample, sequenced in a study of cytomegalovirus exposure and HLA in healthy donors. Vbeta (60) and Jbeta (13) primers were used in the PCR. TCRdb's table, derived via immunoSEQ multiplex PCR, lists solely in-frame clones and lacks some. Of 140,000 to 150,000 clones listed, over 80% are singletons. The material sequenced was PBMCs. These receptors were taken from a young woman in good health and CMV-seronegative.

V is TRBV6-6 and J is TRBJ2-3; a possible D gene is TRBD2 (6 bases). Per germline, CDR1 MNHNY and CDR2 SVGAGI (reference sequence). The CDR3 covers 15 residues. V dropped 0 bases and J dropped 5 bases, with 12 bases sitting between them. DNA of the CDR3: TGTGCCAGCAGTTACTCGATAGTGGGAGGAGATACGCAGTATTTT. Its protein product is CASSYSIVGGDTQYF.

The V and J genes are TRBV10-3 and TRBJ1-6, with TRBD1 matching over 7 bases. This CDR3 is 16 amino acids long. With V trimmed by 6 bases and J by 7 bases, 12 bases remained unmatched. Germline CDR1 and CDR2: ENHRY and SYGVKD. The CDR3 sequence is CAIRGTANEKNSPLHF. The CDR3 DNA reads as TGTGCCATCAGGGGGACAGCGAACGAGAAGAATTCACCCCTCCACTTT.

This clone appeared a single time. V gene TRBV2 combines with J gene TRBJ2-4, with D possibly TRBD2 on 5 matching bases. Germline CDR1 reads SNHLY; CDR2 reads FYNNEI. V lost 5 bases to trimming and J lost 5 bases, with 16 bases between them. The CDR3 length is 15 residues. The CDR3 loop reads CASSRARLEENIQYF. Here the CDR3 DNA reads TGTGCCAGCAGTCGAGCACGGCTGGAGGAAAACATTCAGTACTTC.

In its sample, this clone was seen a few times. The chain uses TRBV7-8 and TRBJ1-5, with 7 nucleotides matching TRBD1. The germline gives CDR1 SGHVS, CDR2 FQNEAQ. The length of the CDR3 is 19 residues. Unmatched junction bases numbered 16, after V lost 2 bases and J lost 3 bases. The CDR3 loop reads CASSLSPTGNPQANQPQHF. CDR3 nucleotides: TGTGCCAGCAGCTTAAGCCCGACAGGGAACCCCCAGGCCAATCAGCCCCAGCATTTT. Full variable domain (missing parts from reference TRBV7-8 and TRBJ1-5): GAGVSQSPRYKVAKRGQDVALRCDPISGHVSLFWYQQALGQGPEFLTYFQNEAQLDKSGLPSDRFFAERPEGSVSTLKIQRTQQEDSAVYLCASSLSPTGNPQANQPQHFGDGTRLSIL.

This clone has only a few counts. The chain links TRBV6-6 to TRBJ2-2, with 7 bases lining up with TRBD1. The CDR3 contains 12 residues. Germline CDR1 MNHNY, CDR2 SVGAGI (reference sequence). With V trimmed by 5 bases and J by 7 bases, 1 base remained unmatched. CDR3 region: CASSTGDGELFF. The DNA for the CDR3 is TGTGCCAGCAGTACAGGGGACGGGGAGCTGTTTTTT.

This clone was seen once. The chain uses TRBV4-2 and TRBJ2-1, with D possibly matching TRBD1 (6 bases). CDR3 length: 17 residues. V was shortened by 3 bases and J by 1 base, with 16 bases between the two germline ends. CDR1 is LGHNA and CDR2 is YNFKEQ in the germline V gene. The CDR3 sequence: CASSQLLQGDSYNEQFF. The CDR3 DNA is TGTGCCAGCAGCCAGCTCCTACAGGGAGATTCCTACAATGAGCAGTTCTTC.

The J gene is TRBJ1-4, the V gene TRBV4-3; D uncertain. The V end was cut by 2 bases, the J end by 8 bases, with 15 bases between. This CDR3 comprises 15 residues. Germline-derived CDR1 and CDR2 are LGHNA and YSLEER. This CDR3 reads CASSQFWRLQEKLFF. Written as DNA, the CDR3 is TGCGCCAGCAGCCAATTTTGGCGGCTTCAGGAAAAACTGTTTTTT.

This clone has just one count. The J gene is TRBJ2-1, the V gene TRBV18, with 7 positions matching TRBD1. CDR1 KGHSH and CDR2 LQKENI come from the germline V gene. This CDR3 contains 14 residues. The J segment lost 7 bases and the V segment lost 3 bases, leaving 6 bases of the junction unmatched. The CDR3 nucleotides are TGTGCCAGCTCACCGGGACAGACACCGAATGAGCAGTTCTTC. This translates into CASSPGQTPNEQFF.

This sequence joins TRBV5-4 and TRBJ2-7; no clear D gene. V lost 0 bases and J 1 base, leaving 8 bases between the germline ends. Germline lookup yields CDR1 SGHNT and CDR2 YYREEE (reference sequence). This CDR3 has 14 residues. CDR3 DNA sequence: TGTGCCAGCAGCTTGGATAGCCTATCCTACGAGCAGTACTTC. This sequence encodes CASSLDSLSYEQYF.